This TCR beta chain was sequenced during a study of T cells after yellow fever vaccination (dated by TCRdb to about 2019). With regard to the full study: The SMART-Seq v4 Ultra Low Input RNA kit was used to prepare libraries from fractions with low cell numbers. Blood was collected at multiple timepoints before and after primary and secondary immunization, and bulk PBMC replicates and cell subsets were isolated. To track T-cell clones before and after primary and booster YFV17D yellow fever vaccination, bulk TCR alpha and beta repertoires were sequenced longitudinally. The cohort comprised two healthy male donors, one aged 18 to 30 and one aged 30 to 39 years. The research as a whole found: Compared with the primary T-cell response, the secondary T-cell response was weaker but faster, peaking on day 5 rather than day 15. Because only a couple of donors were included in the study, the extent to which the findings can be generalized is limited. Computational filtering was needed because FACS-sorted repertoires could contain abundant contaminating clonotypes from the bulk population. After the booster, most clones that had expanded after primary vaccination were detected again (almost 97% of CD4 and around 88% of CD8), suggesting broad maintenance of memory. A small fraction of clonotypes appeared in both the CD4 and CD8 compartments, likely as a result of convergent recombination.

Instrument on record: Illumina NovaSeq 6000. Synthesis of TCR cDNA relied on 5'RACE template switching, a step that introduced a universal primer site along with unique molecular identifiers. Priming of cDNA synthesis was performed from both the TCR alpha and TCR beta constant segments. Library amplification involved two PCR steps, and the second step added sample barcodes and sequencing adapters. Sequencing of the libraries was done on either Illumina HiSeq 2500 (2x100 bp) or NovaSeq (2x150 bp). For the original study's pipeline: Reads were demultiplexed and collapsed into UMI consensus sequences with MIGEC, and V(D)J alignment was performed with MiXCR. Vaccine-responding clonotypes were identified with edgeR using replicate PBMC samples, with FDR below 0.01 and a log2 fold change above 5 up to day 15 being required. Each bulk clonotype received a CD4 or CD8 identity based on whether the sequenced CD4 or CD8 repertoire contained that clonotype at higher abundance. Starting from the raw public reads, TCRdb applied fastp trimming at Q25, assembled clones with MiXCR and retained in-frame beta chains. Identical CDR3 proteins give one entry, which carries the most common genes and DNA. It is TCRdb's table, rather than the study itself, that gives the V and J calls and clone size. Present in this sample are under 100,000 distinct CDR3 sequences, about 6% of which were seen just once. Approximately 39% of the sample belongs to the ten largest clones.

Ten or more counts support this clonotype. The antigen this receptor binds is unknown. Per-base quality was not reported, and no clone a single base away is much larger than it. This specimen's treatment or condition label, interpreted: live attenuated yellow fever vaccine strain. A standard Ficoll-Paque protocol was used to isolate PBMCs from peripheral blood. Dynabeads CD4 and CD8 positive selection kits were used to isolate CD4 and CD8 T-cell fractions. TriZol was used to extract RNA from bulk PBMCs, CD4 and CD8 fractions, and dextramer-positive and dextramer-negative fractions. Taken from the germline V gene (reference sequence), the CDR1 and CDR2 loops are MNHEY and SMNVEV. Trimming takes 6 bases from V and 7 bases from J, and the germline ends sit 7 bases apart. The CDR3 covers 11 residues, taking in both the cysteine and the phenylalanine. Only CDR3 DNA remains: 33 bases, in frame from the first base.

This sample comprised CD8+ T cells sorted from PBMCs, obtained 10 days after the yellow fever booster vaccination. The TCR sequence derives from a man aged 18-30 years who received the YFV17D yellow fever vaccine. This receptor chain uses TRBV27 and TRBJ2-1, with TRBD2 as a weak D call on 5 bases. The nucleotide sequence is TGTGCCAGCAGACGGGGAAATGAGCAGTTCTTC. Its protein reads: CASRRGNEQFF.